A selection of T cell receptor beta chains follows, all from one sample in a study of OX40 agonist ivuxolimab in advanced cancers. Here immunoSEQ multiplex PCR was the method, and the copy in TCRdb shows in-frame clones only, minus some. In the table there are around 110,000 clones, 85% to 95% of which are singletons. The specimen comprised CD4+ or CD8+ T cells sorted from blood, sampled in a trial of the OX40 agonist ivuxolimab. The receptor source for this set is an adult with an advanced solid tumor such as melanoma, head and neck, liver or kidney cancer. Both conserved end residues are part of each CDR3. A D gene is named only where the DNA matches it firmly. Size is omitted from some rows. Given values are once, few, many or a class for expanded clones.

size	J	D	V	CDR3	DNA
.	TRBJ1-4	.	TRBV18	CASSPARSAANEKLFF	TGTGCCAGCTCACCCGCTAGGAGCGCGGCTAATGAAAAACTGTTTTTT
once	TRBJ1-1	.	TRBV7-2	CASSPRGQGGNTEAFF	TGTGCCAGCAGCCCTAGAGGGCAGGGAGGGAACACTGAAGCTTTCTTT
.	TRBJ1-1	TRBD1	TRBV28	CASSSPDRAMNTEAFF	TGTGCCAGCAGTTCCCCCGACAGGGCCATGAACACTGAAGCTTTCTTT
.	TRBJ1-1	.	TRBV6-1	CASSEYDGSSTEAFF	TGTGCCAGCAGTGAGTATGACGGTTCAAGCACTGAAGCTTTCTTT
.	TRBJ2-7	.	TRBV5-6	CASSLRWIPSSYEQYF	TGTGCCAGCAGCTTGCGGTGGATCCCGAGCTCCTACGAGCAGTACTTC
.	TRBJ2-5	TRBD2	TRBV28	CASSWLAGEGGETQYF	TGTGCCAGCAGTTGGCTAGCGGGAGAGGGTGGAGAGACCCAGTACTTC
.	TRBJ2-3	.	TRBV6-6	CASNPPGRQDTQYF	TGTGCCAGCAACCCCCCAGGCAGACAAGATACGCAGTATTTT
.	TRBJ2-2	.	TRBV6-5	CASSRTEGAGELFF	TGTGCCAGCAGCCGGACAGAAGGGGCCGGGGAGCTGTTTTTT
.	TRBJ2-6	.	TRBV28	CASSQGANVLTF	TGTGCCAGCAGTCAAGGGGCCAACGTCCTGACTTTC
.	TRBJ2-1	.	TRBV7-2	CASSLFDGEQFF	TGTGCCAGCAGCTTATTTGATGGTGAGCAGTTCTTC
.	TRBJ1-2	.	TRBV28	CASSFGSNYGYTF	TGTGCCAGCAGTTTCGGTAGTAACTATGGCTACACCTTC
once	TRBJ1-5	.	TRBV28	CASSLGGAGQPQHF	TGTGCCAGCAGTTTGGGGGGGGCAGGTCAGCCCCAGCATTTT
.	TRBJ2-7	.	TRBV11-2	CASSLATASYEQYF	TGTGCCAGCAGCTTAGCGACAGCCTCCTACGAGCAGTACTTC
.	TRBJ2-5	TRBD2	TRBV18	CASSPIKGGEETQYF	TGTGCCAGCTCACCAATCAAGGGAGGGGAAGAGACCCAGTACTTC
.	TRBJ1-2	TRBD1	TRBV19	CASRRPTGGYGYTF	TGTGCCAGTAGGCGACCAACAGGGGGCTATGGCTACACCTTC
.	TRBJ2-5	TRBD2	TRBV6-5	CASSYDGAGGETQYF	TGTGCCAGCAGTTACGATGGGGCGGGAGGGGAGACCCAGTACTTC
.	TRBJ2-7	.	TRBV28	CASSPSTLYEQYF	TGTGCCAGCAGTCCTTCGACCCTCTACGAGCAGTACTTC
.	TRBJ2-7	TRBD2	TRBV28	CASSTSGISSYEQYF	TGTGCCAGCAGCACTAGCGGGATAAGCTCCTACGAGCAGTACTTC
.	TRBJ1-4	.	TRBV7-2	CASSDETGGNEKLFF	TGTGCCAGCAGCGACGAAACAGGAGGAAATGAAAAACTGTTTTTT
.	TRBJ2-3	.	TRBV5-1	CASSFWDGDTQYF	TGCGCCAGCAGCTTCTGGGACGGAGATACGCAGTATTTT
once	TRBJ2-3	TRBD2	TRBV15	CATKGGLAGGADTQYF	TGTGCCACCAAAGGGGGACTAGCGGGAGGTGCAGATACGCAGTATTTT
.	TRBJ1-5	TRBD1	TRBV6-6	CASSSGTGGRSQHF	TGTGCCAGCAGTTCCGGGACAGGGGGCAGGTCCCAGCATTTT
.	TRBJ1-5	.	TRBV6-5	CASNRLHSNQPQHF	TGTGCCAGCAACAGGCTGCATAGCAATCAGCCCCAGCATTTT
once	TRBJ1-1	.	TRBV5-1	CASSPETVMNTEAFF	TGCGCCAGCAGCCCCGAGACAGTTATGAACACTGAAGCTTTCTTT
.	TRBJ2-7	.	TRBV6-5	CASSQGLLTYEQYF	TGTGCCAGCAGTCAGGGACTGCTAACCTACGAGCAGTACTTC
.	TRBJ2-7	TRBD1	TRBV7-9	CASSLWDRGYEQYF	TGTGCCAGCAGCTTATGGGACAGAGGCTACGAGCAGTACTTC
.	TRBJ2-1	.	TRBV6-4	CASSDSSLHTGSAYNEQFF	TGTGCCAGCAGTGACTCGAGTTTACATACGGGGAGTGCCTACAATGAGCAGTTCTTC
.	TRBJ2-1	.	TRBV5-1	CASTLNRPIYNEQFF	TGCGCCAGCACCCTCAACAGACCGATCTACAATGAGCAGTTCTTC
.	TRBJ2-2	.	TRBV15	CATSRGRGGQYTGELFF	TGTGCCACCAGCAGAGGGCGAGGAGGGCAGTATACCGGGGAGCTGTTTTTT
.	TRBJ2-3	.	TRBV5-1	CASSLAGLQNTDTQYF	TGCGCCAGCAGCTTGGCCGGTCTTCAGAACACAGATACGCAGTATTTT
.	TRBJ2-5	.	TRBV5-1	CASSLAPHTPGQETQYF	TGCGCCAGCAGCTTGGCCCCTCATACGCCAGGGCAAGAGACCCAGTACTTC
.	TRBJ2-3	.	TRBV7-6	CASSPQPSTDTQYF	TGTGCCAGCAGCCCTCAGCCTAGCACAGATACGCAGTATTTT
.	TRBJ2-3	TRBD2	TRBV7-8	CASSLYLERGSTDTQYF	TGTGCCAGCAGCTTATATCTCGAGCGGGGGAGCACAGATACGCAGTATTTT
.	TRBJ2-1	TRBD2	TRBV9	CASSVGTSGSSGSYNEQFF	TGTGCCAGCAGCGTCGGGACTAGCGGGAGTTCGGGCTCCTACAATGAGCAGTTCTTC
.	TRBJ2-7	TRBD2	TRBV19	CASSIRGSPTSGSYEQYF	TGTGCCAGTAGTATAAGGGGTTCACCGACTAGCGGGAGCTACGAGCAGTACTTC
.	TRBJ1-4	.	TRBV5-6	CASSSPGTGSTNEKLFF	TGTGCCAGCAGCTCGCCCGGGACGGGCTCAACTAATGAAAAACTGTTTTTT
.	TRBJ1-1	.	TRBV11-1	CASSLALYSTEAFF	TGTGCCAGCAGCTTAGCCCTTTATAGCACTGAAGCTTTCTTT
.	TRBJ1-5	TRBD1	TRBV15	CATSRATGLRQPQHF	TGTGCCACCAGCAGGGCGACAGGGCTTCGTCAGCCCCAGCATTTT
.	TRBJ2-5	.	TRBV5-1	CASQGPQARSETQYF	TGCGCCAGCCAAGGCCCTCAGGCTAGATCGGAGACCCAGTACTTC
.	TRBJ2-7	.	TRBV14	CASSQAAVPGLEQYF	TGTGCCAGCAGCCAAGCGGCGGTCCCGGGATTGGAGCAGTACTTC
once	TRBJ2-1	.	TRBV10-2	CASSVSGLPSYNEQFF	TGCGCCAGCAGTGTCTCGGGACTCCCCTCCTACAATGAGCAGTTCTTC
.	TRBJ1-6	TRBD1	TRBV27	CASSLVGQGNSPLHF	TGTGCCAGCAGTTTAGTAGGACAGGGGAATTCACCCCTCCACTTT
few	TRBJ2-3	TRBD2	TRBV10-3	CATGLAPTDTQYF	TGTGCCACGGGACTAGCGCCCACAGATACGCAGTATTTT
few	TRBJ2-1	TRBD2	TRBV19	CASSPLGGGSEGEQFF	TGTGCCAGTAGTCCGCTCGGAGGCGGGAGTGAGGGTGAGCAGTTCTTC
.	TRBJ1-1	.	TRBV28	CASLMPTNTEAFF	TGTGCCAGCCTCATGCCAACGAACACTGAAGCTTTCTTT
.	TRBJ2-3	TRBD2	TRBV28	CASSLSGVSTDTQYF	TGTGCCAGCAGTTTGAGCGGGGTTAGCACAGATACGCAGTATTTT
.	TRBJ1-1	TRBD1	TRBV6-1	CASTRRQGKPEAFF	TGTGCCAGCACTCGACGACAGGGTAAGCCTGAAGCTTTCTTT
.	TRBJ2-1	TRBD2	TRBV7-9	CASSLGPSGTYEQFF	TGTGCCAGCAGCTTAGGGCCTAGCGGGACCTATGAGCAGTTCTTC
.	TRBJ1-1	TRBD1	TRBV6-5	CASSPGRTGNTEAFF	TGTGCCAGCAGCCCGGGACGGACAGGAAACACTGAAGCTTTCTTT
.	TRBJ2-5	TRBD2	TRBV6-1	CASSATSGSIGETQYF	TGTGCCAGCAGTGCTACTAGCGGGAGTATCGGAGAGACCCAGTACTTC